This T cell receptor beta chain originates from a study of blood T cell repertoires in COVID-19. Inclusive of both ends, the CDR3 amounts to 17 amino acids. Germline values: CDR1 MGHRA, CDR2 YSYEKL. This table comes from immunoSEQ multiplex PCR, and its TCRdb copy is limited to in-frame clones, with some not included. The sample consists of approximately 150,000 clones, roughly 88% of them appearing once. For this clone: The limits of the CDR3 on the DNA are not certain, so only TCRdb's listed CDR3 is given.

The sequenced sample consisted of PBMCs or T cells enriched from blood (not recorded which). The sequence was collected from a man in his 70s who had been exposed to COVID-19. The rearrangement joins TRBV4-1 to TRBJ2-1; the D call of TRBD1 is as the table states it, not checked on the DNA. The CDR3 here is CASSQAFGQGALSPPFF.